This T cell receptor (beta chain) comes out of a study of identical twins. Each CDR3 protein gets one entry after TCRdb re-called the 5' RACE reads with MiXCR. The data show under 300,000 distinct CDR3 sequences, 5.5% to 7.5% seen once. The CDR3 has 13 residues. Worth noting for this clonotype: At one boundary the junction diverges from the germline segment, which might be a read error.

In addition, the sample was reused for a study of T cells expressing NK-cell markers.

This receptor was identified in a woman under 30 in good health. The rearrangement joins TRBV12-3 or TRBV12-4 to TRBJ2-5, with a possible D match to TRBD1 (6 bases). The sequenced sample consisted of CD8+ T cells sorted from blood. CDR3 amino acids: CASSGRDKETQHF. In DNA, the CDR3 is TGTGCCAGCAGCGGCCGGGACAAAGAGACCCAGCACTTC.